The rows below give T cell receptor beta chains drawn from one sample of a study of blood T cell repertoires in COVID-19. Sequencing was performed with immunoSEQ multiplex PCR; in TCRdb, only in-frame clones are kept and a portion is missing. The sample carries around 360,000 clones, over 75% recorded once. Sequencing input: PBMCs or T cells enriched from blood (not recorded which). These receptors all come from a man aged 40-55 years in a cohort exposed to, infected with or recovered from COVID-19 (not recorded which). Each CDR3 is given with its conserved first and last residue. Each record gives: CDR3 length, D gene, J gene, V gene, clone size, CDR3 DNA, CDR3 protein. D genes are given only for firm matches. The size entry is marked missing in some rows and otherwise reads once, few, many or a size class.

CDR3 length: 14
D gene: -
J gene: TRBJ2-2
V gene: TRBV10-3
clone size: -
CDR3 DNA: TGTGCCATCAGATCCCAGAGAGGGACCGGGGAGCTGTTTTTT
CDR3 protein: CAIRSQRGTGELFF

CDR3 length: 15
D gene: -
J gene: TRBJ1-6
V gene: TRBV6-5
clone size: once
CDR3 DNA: TGTGCCAGCAGTCCCCGGGAGGGGCCTAATTCACCCCTCCACTTT
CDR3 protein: CASSPREGPNSPLHF

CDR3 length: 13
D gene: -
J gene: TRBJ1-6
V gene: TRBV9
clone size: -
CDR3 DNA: TGTGCCAGCAGCGACAGGGATAATTCACCCCTCCACTTT
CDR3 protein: CASSDRDNSPLHF

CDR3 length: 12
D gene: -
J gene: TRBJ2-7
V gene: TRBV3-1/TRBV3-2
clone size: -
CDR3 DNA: TGTGCCAGCAGCCAGAGGGACATGGAGCAGTACTTC
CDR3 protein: CASSQRDMEQYF

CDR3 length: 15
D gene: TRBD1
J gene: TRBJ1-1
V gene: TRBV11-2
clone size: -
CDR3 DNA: TGTGCCAGCAGCCGTAGACAGGGAAGGGGCACTGAAGCTTTCTTT
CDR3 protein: CASSRRQGRGTEAFF

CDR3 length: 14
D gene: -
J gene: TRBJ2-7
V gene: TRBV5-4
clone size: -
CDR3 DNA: TGTGCCAGCAGCCCCCCCGGCGGCGGCAACGAGCAGTACTTC
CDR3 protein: CASSPPGGGNEQYF

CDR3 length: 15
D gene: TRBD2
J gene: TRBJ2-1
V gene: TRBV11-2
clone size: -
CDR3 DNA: TGTGCCAGCAGCTTAAGGGGACTAGGGGGGAGTGAGCAGTTCTTC
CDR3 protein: CASSLRGLGGSEQFF

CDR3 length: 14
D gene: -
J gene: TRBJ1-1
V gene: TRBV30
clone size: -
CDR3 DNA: TGTGCCTGGAGAACAAACAGGGTAAACACTGAAGCTTTCTTT
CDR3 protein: CAWRTNRVNTEAFF

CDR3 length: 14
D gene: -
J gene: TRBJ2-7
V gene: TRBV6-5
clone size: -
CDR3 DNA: TGTGCCAGCACCCCGCTACAGGGTCTCTACGAGCAGTACTTC
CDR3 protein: CASTPLQGLYEQYF

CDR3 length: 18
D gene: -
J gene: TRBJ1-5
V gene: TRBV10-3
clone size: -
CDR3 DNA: TGTGCCATCAGTGAGGGCAGGGGTTCGGATAGCGGCAATCAGCCCCAGCATTTT
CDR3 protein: CAISEGRGSDSGNQPQHF

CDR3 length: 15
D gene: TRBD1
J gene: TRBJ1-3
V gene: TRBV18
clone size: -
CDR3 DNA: TGTGCCAGCTCACCCCCGGACAGGGTTGGAAACACCATATATTTT
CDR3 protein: CASSPPDRVGNTIYF

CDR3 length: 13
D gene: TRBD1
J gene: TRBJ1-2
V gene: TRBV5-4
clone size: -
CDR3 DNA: TGTGCCAGCAGCCTGGACAGGGGTGACGGCTACACCTTC
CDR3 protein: CASSLDRGDGYTF

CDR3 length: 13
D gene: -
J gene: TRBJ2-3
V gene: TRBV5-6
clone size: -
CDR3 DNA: TGTGCCAGCAGCTTGCACAGGGCAGATACGCAGTATTTT
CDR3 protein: CASSLHRADTQYF

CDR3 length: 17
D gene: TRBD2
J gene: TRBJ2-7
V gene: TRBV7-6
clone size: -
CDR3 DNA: TGTGCCAGCAGCCGTACTCCGACTAGCGGGAGAGACAACGAGCAGTACTTC
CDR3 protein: CASSRTPTSGRDNEQYF

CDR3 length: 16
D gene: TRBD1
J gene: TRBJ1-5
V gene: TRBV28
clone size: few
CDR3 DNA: TGTGCCAGCAGTCCAACCGGGACAGGTCCTAATCAGCCCCAGCATTTT
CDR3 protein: CASSPTGTGPNQPQHF

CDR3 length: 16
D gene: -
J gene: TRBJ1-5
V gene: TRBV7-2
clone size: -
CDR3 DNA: TGTGCCAGCAGCTTACTAGGGGGATATAGCAATCAGCCCCAGCATTTT
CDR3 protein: CASSLLGGYSNQPQHF

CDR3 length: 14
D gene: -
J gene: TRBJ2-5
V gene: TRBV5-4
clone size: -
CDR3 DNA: TGTGCCAGCAGCTTTTATCGGCGGGAAGAGACCCAGTACTTC
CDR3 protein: CASSFYRREETQYF

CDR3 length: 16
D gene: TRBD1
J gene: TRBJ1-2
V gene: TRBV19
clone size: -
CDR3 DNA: TGTGCCAGTACCTCGACCTGGACAGGGGGCGTGTATGGCTACACCTTC
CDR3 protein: CASTSTWTGGVYGYTF

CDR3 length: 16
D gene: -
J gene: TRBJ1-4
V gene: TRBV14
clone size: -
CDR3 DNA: TGTGCCAGCAGCCAAGGGGGGGGTGTCGCTAATGAAAAACTGTTTTTT
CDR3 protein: CASSQGGGVANEKLFF

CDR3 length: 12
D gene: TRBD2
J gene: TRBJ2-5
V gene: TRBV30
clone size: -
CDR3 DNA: TGTGCCTGGAGCAGCGGGAGGGAGACCCAGTACTTC
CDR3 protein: CAWSSGRETQYF

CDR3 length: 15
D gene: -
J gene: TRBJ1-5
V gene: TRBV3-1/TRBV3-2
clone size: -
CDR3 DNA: TGTGCCAGCAGCCAAGGGTTTACAGGGAATCAGCCCCAGCATTTT
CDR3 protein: CASSQGFTGNQPQHF

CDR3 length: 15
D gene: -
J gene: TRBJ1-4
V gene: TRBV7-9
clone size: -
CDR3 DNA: TGTGCCAGCAGCGGCCAGGGGCTAGTGAGTGAAAAACTGTTTTTT
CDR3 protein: CASSGQGLVSEKLFF

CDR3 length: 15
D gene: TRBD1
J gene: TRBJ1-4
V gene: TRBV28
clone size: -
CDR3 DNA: TGTGCCAGCCGCCCGACAGGGCTTCTTAATGAAAAACTGTTTTTT
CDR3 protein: CASRPTGLLNEKLFF

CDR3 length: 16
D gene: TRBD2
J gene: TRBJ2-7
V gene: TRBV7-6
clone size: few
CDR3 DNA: TGTGCCAGCAGCTTAACCACAGCGGGAGCCACCTACGAGCAGTACTTC
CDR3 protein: CASSLTTAGATYEQYF

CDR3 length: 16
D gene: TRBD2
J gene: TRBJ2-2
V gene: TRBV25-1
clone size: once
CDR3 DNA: TGTGCCAGCAGTGCCCCATTCTCTAGCGGCGCCGGGGAGCTGTTTTTT
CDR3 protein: CASSAPFSSGAGELFF

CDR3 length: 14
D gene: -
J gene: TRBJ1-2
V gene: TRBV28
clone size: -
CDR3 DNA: TGTGCCAGCAGTTATCGGACAGCCCAGTATGGCTACACCTTC
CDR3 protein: CASSYRTAQYGYTF

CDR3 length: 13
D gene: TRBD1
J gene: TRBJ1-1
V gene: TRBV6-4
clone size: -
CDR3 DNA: TGTGCCAGCAGCCTCGAGACAGGGTCCGAAGCTTTCTTT
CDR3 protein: CASSLETGSEAFF

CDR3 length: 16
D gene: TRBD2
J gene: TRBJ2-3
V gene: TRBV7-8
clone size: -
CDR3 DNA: TGTGCCAGCAGCTTAGGGGGACTAGCGGGAGCAGATACGCAGTATTTT
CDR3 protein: CASSLGGLAGADTQYF

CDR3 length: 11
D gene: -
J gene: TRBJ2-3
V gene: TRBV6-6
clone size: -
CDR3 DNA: TGTGCCAGCAGTCAGACTGGCATTTGGTATTTT
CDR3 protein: CASSQTGIWYF

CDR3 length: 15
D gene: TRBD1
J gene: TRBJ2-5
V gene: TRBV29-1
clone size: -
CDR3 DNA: TGCAGCGTAAACCCCCCGGGACAGGGTCAAGAGACCCAGTACTTC
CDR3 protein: CSVNPPGQGQETQYF

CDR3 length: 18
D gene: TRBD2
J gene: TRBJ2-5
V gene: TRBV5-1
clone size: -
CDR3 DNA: TGCGCCAGCAGCTTGGCTTCTAGCGGGAGGGGGGGACAAGAGACCCAGTACTTC
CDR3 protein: CASSLASSGRGGQETQYF

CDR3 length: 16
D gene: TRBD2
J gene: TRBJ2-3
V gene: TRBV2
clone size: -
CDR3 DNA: TGTGCCAGCAGTCCTCATGGACTAGCGAGCACAGATACGCAGTATTTT
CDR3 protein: CASSPHGLASTDTQYF

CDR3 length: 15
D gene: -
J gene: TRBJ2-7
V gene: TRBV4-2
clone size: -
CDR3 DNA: TGTGCCAGCAGCCAAGGTCGCGGGGGCCCCTACGAGCAGTACTTC
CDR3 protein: CASSQGRGGPYEQYF

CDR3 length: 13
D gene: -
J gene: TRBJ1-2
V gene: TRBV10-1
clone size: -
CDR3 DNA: TGCGCCAGCAGTGAGCAACGACAGACTAGAGGGTTTTTC
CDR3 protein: CASSEQRQTRGFF

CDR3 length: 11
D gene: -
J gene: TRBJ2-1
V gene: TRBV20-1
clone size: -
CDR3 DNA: TGCAGTGCTAGCGGGAGCAATGAGCAGTTCTTC
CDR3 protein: CSASGSNEQFF

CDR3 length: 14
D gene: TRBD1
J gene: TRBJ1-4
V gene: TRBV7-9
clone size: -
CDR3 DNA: TGTGCCAGCAGCACCGCAGGGGGCGCGGAAAAACTGTTTTTT
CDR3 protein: CASSTAGGAEKLFF

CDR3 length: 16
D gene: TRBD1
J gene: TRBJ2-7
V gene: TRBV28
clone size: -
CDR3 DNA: TGTGCCAGCAGTCCACAATACGGGACAGGATTCTACGAGCAGTACTTC
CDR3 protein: CASSPQYGTGFYEQYF

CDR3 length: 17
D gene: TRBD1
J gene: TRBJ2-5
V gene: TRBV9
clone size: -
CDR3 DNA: TGTGCCAGCAGCCGATCGGCCGGGACAGGCTCTCAAGAGACCCAGTACTTC
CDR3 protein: CASSRSAGTGSQETQYF

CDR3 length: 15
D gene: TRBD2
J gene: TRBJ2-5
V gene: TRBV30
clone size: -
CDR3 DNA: TGTGCCTGGAGTGTACAGACGGGGGGGCAAGAGACCCAGTACTTC
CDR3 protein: CAWSVQTGGQETQYF

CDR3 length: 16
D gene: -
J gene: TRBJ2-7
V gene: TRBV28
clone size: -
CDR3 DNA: TGTGCCAGCAGTTTATCCGGACTAGGGGGCTCCTACGAGCAGTACTTC
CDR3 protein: CASSLSGLGGSYEQYF

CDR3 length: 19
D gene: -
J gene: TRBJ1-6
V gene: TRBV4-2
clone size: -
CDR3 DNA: TGTGCCAGCAGCCAAGATGACCTGCGGTTGAGCTCCTATAATTCACCCCTCCACTTT
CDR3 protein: CASSQDDLRLSSYNSPLHF

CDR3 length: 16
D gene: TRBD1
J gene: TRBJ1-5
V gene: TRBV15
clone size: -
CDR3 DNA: TGTGCCACCAGCAGAGAACAGGGGGCCACCAATCAGCCCCAGCATTTT
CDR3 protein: CATSREQGATNQPQHF

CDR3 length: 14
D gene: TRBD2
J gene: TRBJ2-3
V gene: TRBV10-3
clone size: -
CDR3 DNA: TGTGCCATCGAGGCGGGAGGGCCTACAGATACGCAGTATTTT
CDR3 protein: CAIEAGGPTDTQYF

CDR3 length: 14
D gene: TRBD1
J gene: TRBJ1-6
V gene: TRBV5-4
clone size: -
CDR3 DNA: TGTGCCAGCAGCTCGGACAGGGTGAATTCACCCCTCCACTTT
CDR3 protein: CASSSDRVNSPLHF

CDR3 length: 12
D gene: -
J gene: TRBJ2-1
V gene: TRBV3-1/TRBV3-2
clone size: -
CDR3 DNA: TGTGCCAGCAGCCAAGTTCGCCAGGAGCAGTTCTTC
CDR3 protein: CASSQVRQEQFF

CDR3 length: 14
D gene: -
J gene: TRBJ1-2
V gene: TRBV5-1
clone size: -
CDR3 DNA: TGCGCCAGCAGCTTGGCCATTAGGGGTGGTGGCTACACCTTC
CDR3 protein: CASSLAIRGGGYTF

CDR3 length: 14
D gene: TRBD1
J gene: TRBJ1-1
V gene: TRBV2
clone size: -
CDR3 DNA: TGTGCCAGCAGCGGGACAGGGACTCACACTGAAGCTTTCTTT
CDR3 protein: CASSGTGTHTEAFF

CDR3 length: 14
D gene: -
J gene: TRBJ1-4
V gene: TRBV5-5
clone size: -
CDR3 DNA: TGTGCCAGCAGCCCTACCGGGACAAATGAAAAACTGTTTTTT
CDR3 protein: CASSPTGTNEKLFF

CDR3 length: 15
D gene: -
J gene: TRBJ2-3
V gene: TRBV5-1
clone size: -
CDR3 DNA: TGCGCCAGCAGCTTTTTAGGCGGTAGCACAGATACGCAGTATTTT
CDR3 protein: CASSFLGGSTDTQYF

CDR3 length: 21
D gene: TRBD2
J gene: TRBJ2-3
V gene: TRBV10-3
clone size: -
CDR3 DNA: TGTGCCATCAGTGAGATCCTCGGGGGTAGCGGGAGTTTATTGGCCGGAGATACGCAGTATTTT
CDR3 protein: CAISEILGGSGSLLAGDTQYF

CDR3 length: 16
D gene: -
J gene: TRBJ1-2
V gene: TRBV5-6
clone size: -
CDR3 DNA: TGTGCCAGCAGCCCACAGGGCCGGAGAGCTAACTATGGCTACACCTTC
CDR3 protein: CASSPQGRRANYGYTF

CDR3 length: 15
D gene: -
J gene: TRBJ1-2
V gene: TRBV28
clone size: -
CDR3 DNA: TGTGCCAGCAGGCACCCTTCGCAGGGCAACTATGGCTACACCTTC
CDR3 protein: CASRHPSQGNYGYTF

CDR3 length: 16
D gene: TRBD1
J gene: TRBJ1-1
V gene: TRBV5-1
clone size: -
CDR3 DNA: TGCGCCAGCAGCTTGATGCGGGGACAGACGAACACTGAAGCTTTCTTT
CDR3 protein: CASSLMRGQTNTEAFF

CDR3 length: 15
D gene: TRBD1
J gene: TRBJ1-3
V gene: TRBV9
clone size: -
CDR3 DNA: TGTGCCAGCAGCGCGACAGGGGGCTCTGGAAACACCATATATTTT
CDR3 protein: CASSATGGSGNTIYF

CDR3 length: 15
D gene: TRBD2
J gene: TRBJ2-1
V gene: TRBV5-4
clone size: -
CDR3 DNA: TGTGCCAGCAGCTTAGGACTAGCGGGAGGTGGGGAGCAGTTCTTC
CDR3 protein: CASSLGLAGGGEQFF